Listed below are T cell receptor beta chains from one sample, sequenced in a study of T-cell memory formation after mild COVID-19. TCRdb re-analysed the 5' RACE reads in MiXCR, keeping a single row per CDR3 protein. The sample records roughly 200,000 distinct CDR3 sequences, around 20% being singletons. The sample was PBMCs or a T cell subset sorted from them (not recorded which). The receptors come from an adult woman who had mild COVID-19 (a few samples of this study predate the infection). Cell type and time point are not known. Both conserved end residues are part of each CDR3. A D gene is named only where the DNA matches it firmly.

>NA|TRBV6-2/TRBV6-3
CASSYPRNEQFF
>NA|TRBV30
CAWNLKTEAFF
>NA|TRBV4-1
CASSQGVGAAGATDTQYF
>NA|TRBV7-2
CASSLAHGGGNQPQHF
>NA|TRBV30
CAWSDFLLRAGSYEQYF
>NA|TRBV5-1
CASCGQDGNEQFF
>NA|TRBV5-1
CASSPGVSGTDTQYF
>NA|TRBV4-2
CASSQATERGGYTF
>TRBD2|TRBV5-1
CASSLRSGRYEQYF
>TRBD1|TRBV30
CAWGRQGASGNTIYF
>NA|TRBV7-9
CATKVSPLLRGKNTGELFF
>NA|TRBV12-3/TRBV12-4
CASSSWQGAFF
>NA|TRBV7-9
CASSLEGGTTFF
>NA|TRBV6-5
CASSYSIQGGGYTF
>NA|TRBV18
CASSPSSEGNTQYF
>TRBD1|TRBV25-1
CASSPRGRTDTQYF
>NA|TRBV5-1
CASSLGYVNTEVFF
>TRBD1|TRBV9
CASSPLGGGQGEAFF
>TRBD2|TRBV5-1
CASSLEVYPSGGTNEQFF
>NA|TRBV15
CATRLESWGSSYEQYF
>NA|TRBV5-1
CASSPSSGDYCYTF
>NA|TRBV7-2
CASSLEVAKNIQYF
>NA|TRBV5-1
CASSLDRAHTGELFF
>NA|TRBV7-9
CASSLQGIMNTEAFF
>TRBD2|TRBV28
CASSSSGGAWDTQYF
>TRBD1|TRBV3-1
CASSHGQGGSPLHF
>NA|TRBV30
CAWSVTGGTDTQYF
>TRBD1|TRBV6-5
CASSTGGRIYGYTF
>NA|TRBV5-4
CASSLPGPMDTQYF
>TRBD2|TRBV24-1
CATSDWGREGSYNEQFF
>NA|TRBV12-3/TRBV12-4
CASSSLWTGYTF
>TRBD2|TRBV12-3/TRBV12-4
CASSLTSGSREQYF
>TRBD2|TRBV9
CASSKGGTSGSSYNEQFF
>TRBD1|TRBV10-3
CAISEATGTGAEAFF
>NA|TRBV11-3
CASSRRMNREKETQYF
>TRBD1|TRBV18
CASSLGTGGSYEQYF
>NA|TRBV6-2/TRBV6-3
CASGAYEQYF
>NA|TRBV5-1
CASSPGTLPSDTQYF
>NA|TRBV5-1
CASSLYPYEQYF
>NA|TRBV5-4
CASSRTGRNTGELFF
>TRBD1|TRBV5-6
CASSFGDRDSYEQYF
>NA|TRBV5-1
CASSLVSSQETQYF
>TRBD1|TRBV4-1
CASSHGDRDNEKLFF
>NA|TRBV29-1
CSVPSPGAVQETQYF
>TRBD1|TRBV7-2
CASSLRQGSTNEKLFF
>TRBD2|TRBV11-2
CASSLGGGYQETQYF
>NA|TRBV20-1
CSARRPGRAYF
>NA|TRBV5-6
CASSLKTGASNTEAFF
>TRBD1|TRBV7-2
CASSTGTGSEPQHF
>NA|TRBV7-9
CASSLADANTGELFF
>NA|TRBV11-3
CASSAGGTHTDTQYF
>NA|TRBV10-3
CAISLKGTLGNTIYF
>NA|TRBV6-1
CASSDERNQPQHF
>NA|TRBV2
CASSEVPGARGYTF
>TRBD2|TRBV11-2
CASSLVVTSDYEQYF